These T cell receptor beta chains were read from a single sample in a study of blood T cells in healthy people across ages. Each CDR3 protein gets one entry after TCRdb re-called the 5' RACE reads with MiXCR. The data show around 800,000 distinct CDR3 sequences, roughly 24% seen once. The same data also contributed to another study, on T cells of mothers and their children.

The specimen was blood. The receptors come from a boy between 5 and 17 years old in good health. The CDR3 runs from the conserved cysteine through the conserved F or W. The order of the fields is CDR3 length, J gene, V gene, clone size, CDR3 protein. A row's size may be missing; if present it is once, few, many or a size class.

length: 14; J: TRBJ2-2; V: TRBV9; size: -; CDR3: CASSAGLVTGELFF
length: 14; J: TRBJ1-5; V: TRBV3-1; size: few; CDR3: CASSQGAVGQPQHF
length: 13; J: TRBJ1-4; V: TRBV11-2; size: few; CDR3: CASSLDNREKLFF
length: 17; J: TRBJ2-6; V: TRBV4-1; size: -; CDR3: CASSQGRALSGANVLTF
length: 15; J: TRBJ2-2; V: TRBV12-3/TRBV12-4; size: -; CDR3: CASSSIAGLLGELFF
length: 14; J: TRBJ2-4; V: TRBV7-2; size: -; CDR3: CASSLGGERRDQYF
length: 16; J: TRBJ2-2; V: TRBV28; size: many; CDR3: CASQGTSGSNTGELFF
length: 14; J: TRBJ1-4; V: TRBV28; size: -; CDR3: CASTGGAGNEKLFF
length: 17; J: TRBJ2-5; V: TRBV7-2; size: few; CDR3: CASSLVMGGAFQETQYF
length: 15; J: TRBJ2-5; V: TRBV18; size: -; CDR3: CASSPAAGLLETQYF
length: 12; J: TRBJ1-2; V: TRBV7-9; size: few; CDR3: CASSPYTYGYTF
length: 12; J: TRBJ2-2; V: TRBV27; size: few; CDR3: CASSSGGGELFF
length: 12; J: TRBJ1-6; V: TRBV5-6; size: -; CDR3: CASSLGPAPLHF
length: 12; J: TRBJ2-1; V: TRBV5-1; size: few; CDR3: CASRKGANEQFF
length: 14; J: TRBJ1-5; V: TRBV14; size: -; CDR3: CASSLGPEPQPQHF
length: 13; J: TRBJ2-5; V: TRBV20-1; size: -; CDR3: CSARQGRVETQYF
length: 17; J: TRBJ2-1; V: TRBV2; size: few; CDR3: CASSPPGAGASSGEQFF